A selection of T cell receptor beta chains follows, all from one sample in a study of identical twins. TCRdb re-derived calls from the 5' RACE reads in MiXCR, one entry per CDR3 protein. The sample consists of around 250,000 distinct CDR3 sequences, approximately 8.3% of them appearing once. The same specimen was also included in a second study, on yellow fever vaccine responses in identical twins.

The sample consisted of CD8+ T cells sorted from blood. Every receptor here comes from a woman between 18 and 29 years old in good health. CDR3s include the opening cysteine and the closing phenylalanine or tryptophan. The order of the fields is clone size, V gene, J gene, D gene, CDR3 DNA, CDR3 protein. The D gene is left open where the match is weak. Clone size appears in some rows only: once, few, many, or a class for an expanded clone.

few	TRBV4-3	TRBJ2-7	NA	TGCGCCAGCAGCCAAGATCTGGGGGGGCCCTACGAGCAGTACTTC	CASSQDLGGPYEQYF
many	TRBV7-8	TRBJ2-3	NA	TGTGCCAGCAGCTTCCGGGATAGGACAGATACGCAGTATTTT	CASSFRDRTDTQYF
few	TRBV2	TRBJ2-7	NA	TGTGCCAGCAGCGATCGACAGGACGAGCAGTACTTC	CASSDRQDEQYF
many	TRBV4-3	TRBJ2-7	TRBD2	TGCGCCAGCAGCCAAAGAGAGCGGGGGGACTACGAGCAGTACTTC	CASSQRERGDYEQYF
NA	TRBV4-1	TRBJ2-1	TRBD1	TGCGCCAGCAGCGGCCGGGACAGTAGGGACAATGAGCAGTTCTTC	CASSGRDSRDNEQFF
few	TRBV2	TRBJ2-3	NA	TGTGCCAGCAGTGTGATGCGTGAGCCGGGACTCCCCGGGTCTAGCACAGATACGCAGTATTTT	CASSVMREPGLPGSSTDTQYF
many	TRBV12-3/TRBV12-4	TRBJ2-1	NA	TGTGCCAGCAGTTGGGGATGGAATGAGCAGTTCTTC	CASSWGWNEQFF
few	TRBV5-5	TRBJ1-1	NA	TGTGCCAGCAGCACGGGCCCCGCCAAGACTGAAGCTTTCTTT	CASSTGPAKTEAFF
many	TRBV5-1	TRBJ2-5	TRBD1	TGCGCCAGCAGCTATTTCGGACAGGAAGAGACCCAGTACTTC	CASSYFGQEETQYF
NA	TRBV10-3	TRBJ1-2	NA	TGTGCCATCAGTGAGTCTACCCTTTGGGATGGCTACACCTTC	CAISESTLWDGYTF
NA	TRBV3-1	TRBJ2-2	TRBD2	TGTGCCAGCAGCCACGATTCCGGACTAGCGGGAGAAACCGGGGAGCTGTTTTTT	CASSHDSGLAGETGELFF
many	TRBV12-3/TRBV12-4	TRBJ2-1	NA	TGTGCCAGCAGTTTTGGGGTTTCTTACAATGAGCAGTTCTTC	CASSFGVSYNEQFF
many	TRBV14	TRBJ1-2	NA	TGTGCCAGCAGCCTTCTGGCAAGTATACTGAACTATGGCTACACCTTC	CASSLLASILNYGYTF
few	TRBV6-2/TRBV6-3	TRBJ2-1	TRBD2	TGTGCCAGCAGTTACAGGGCTAGCGGGAGCCTCTACAATGAGCAGTTCTTC	CASSYRASGSLYNEQFF
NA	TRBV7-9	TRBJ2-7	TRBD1	TGTGCCAGCAGCTTAGGGCAGGGGGCGACCACCGAGCAGTACTTC	CASSLGQGATTEQYF
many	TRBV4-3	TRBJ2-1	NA	TGCGCCAGCAGCCAAACCCGACTGTTAAGTGATGAGCAGTTCTTC	CASSQTRLLSDEQFF
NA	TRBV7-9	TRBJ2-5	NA	TGTGCCAGCAGCTTGGAGGGCACACTCCAAGAGACCCAGTACTTC	CASSLEGTLQETQYF
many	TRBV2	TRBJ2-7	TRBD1	TGTGCCAGCAGTGAAGGGGACAGCCCCCGCGACGAGCAGTACTTC	CASSEGDSPRDEQYF
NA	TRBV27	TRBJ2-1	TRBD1	TGTGCCAGCAGTAGGACAGGGTCTGAGCAGTTCTTC	CASSRTGSEQFF
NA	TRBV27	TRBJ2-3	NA	TGTGCCAGCAGTTTAGGGGCGGGCATAGATACGCAGTATTTT	CASSLGAGIDTQYF
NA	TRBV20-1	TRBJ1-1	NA	TGCAGTGCTAGAGGTAAAAGGGCCTTGAACACTGAAGCTTTCTTT	CSARGKRALNTEAFF
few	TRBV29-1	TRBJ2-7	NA	TGCAGCGTTGAGTCGAGGGCGGGATGGAGCTTC	CSVESRAGWSF
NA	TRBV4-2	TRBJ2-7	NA	TGTGCCAGCAGCCAAGATCAGGAGGACAACTACGAGCAGTACTTC	CASSQDQEDNYEQYF
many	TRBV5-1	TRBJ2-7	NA	TGCGCCAGCAGCTTGGAACAGCCTTTCTACGAGCAGTACTTC	CASSLEQPFYEQYF
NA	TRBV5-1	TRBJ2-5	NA	TGCGCCAGCAGCTTGACAGGGTGGAAGGAGACCCAGTACTTC	CASSLTGWKETQYF
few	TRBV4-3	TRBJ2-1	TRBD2	TGCGCCAGCAGCCAAGAAAGACTAGCGTTGAATGAGCAGTTCTTC	CASSQERLALNEQFF
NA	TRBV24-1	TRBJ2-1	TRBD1	TGTGCCACCAGTGATTTGAAACAGGGGGAGCAGTTCTTC	CATSDLKQGEQFF
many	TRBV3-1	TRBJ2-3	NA	TGTGCCAGCAGTCCAACTAGTCGGTCATCAGATACGCAGTATTTT	CASSPTSRSSDTQYF
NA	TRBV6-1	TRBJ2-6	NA	TGTGCCAGCAGGCGACAGGCGGCCTCTGGGGCCAACGTCCTGACTTTC	CASRRQAASGANVLTF
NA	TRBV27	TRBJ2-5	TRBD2	TGTGCCAGCAGTTCACCAGGAGCGGGAGACCTAGAGACCCAGTACTTC	CASSSPGAGDLETQYF
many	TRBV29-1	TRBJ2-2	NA	TGCAGCGTTCTAACAGCCGCCGGGGAGCTGTTTTTT	CSVLTAAGELFF
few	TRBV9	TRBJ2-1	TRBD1	TGTGCCAGCAGCGTAGCTTGGGGCAGTTCTACAGGGGCCTACAATGAGCAGTTCTTC	CASSVAWGSSTGAYNEQFF
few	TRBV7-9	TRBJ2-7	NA	TGTGCCAGCAGCTCAGGGAACTACGAGCAGTACTTC	CASSSGNYEQYF
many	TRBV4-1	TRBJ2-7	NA	TGCGCCAGCAGCCAAGGAGAGGGATTCGAGCAGTACTTC	CASSQGEGFEQYF